This paragraph covers one TCR beta chain sequence. This clone has only one observation. It has no known antigen specificity. Base quality data are lacking; no much larger clone is found one base away. The CDR3 contains 15 residues, cysteine and phenylalanine counted. The CDR3 DNA has 45 bases and is translated from base 1. The germline V gene supplies CDR1 MNHEY and CDR2 SVGAGI. V and J lose 2 bases and 4 bases, and a span of 11 bases separates them. This sample stems from a study of T cell responses to AZD1222 COVID-19 vaccine (dated by TCRdb to the early 2020s). About the investigation overall: A total of just over 230 trial participants underwent TCR sequencing, of whom roughly 210 had received two doses of AZD1222 and around 26 had received two doses of the MenACWY control vaccine. Trial participants were enrolled by age into 18-55, 56-69 and 70-plus year subgroups, with 148, 28 and 57 TCR-sequenced participants respectively. The full study reports these points: After two AZD1222 doses, spike-specific TCR breadth and depth were significantly higher than at day 0 and than in MenACWY recipients. In the small 56-69-year group, the increase in depth fell short of significance, most likely because of low power. Participants were mostly white British, with more females than males. The authors suggested clonal diversity may have been underestimated. Conclusions about previously exposed vaccinees are limited because only six or seven AZD1222 recipients were SARS-CoV-2 seropositive at baseline. CD4 TCRs associated with the vaccine covered the entire spike protein, and the dominant responses were in regions 160-218 and 743-854. Because no day 14 peak-response samples were available, the repertoires could be characterized only after the peak T cell response. Epitopes outside the regions mutated in the B.1.351 and B.1.1.7 variants were reportedly recognized by nearly half of the unique spike-specific TCRs.

The CDR3 regions of human TCRbeta chains were analyzed by immunosequencing. In the original analysis: TCRs in the repertoires were matched against a reference library of SARS-CoV-2-specific TCRs that had been generated with the MIRA antigen-specificity platform. Breadth meant the fraction of unique TCRs that were SARS-CoV-2-associated, whereas depth meant the fraction of total T cells that were SARS-CoV-2-associated. Using the MIRA data, each spike-specific TCR was mapped to the spike region that the TCR reacts to and placed in a CD4 or CD8 class. Log10-transformed breadth and depth values were compared by one-way ANOVA with Sidak's multiple comparisons tests. TCRdb carries this immuneACCESS record with in-frame sequences only. Its versions omit some clonotypes, under half of them owing to an unresolved V gene in the studies checked, with the rest unexplained. The V and J calls and clone size are taken from that table; D and trimming were inferred from the DNA. The sample table holds around 130,000 clones, of which 80% to 95% were seen once. The ten largest make up about 1.9% of the sample.

Sample time point, as interpreted from the label and publication: about 28 days (+/-7) after the second vaccine dose. AZD1222 recipients given second doses at about 4 weeks or at about 12 weeks were pooled, since spike-specific TCR depth and breadth were not found to differ between the two schedules. Vaccinee samples came from UK trials COV001 and COV002, including a single-blind randomized controlled phase 2/3 trial of AZD1222 (ChAdOx1 nCoV-19) in healthy adults. For TCRbeta chain sequencing, PBMC samples from trial participants were taken at day 0 and at day 28 after the second dose. The clonotype comes from an adult who received the AZD1222 COVID-19 vaccine. The receptor chain draws on TRBV6-5 and TRBJ2-2; the D gene identity is not certain. Specimen: peripheral blood, collected 28 days after the second AZD1222 dose. The DNA sequence follows: TGTGCCAGCAGTTACCAGGCAGCCGTCACCGGGGAGCTGTTTTTT. It is translated as CASSYQAAVTGELFF.